The 21 T cell receptor beta chains listed next were all sequenced from one sample in a study of molecular identifiers for immune sequencing clone quantification. TCRdb called the PCR reads again in MiXCR, with one record for every CDR3 protein. The data hold about 320,000 distinct CDR3 sequences, with about 23% observed a single time. Specimen: naive CD8+ T cells from blood, with Jurkat cell RNA spiked in. Subset denoted: FACS-sorted CD8+CD4-CCR7+CD45RA+ naive T cells. Receptor source: a human donor in good health. Some libraries in this study had Jurkat cell RNA spiked in.

The V gene is TRBV4-1, the J gene TRBJ2-3; D may be TRBD1 or TRBD2 (5 bases each). This CDR3 has 16 residues. Between the trimmed V and J ends, which lost 4 bases and 8 bases, there was a span of 22 bases. The germline V gene has CDR1 MGHRA and CDR2 YSYEKL. The CDR3 here is CASSRRTGTIEATQYF. The CDR3 DNA is TGCGCCAGCAGCCGCCGAACCGGGACGATCGAAGCTACGCAGTATTTT.

This clonotype was recorded at least ten times. The rearrangement uses TRBV10-2 and TRBJ1-1, with TRBD1 as a possible D gene (6 bases). The CDR3 extends over 14 amino acids. Per the germline V gene, CDR1 is WSHSY and CDR2 is SAAADI. V was shortened by 1 base and J by 2 bases, with 8 bases between the two germline ends. The CDR3 DNA follows: TGCGCCAGCAGTGAGTTAGGGACAAACACTGAAGCTTTCTTT. Protein: CASSELGTNTEAFF.

On this clonotype: Given a much more abundant clone one base away, this may be a read error. The chain couples TRBV28 to TRBJ1-5; D might be TRBD1 (5 bases). CDR1 MDHEN and CDR2 SYDVKM come from the germline V gene. V was pared by 3 bases and J by 6 bases, with 15 bases between. This CDR3 has 15 residues. CDR3 protein: CASSFLGEGSQPQHF. The CDR3 DNA reads as TGTGCCAGCAGTTTTTTAGGGGAGGGCAGTCAGCCCCAGCATTTT.

The chain uses TRBV5-6 and TRBJ2-7; D not resolved. This CDR3 region has 14 residues. CDR1 and CDR2 (germline): SGHDT, YYEEEE. With 3 bases removed from V and 0 bases from J, the gap between germline ends came to 10 bases. The CDR3 DNA reads as TGTGCCAGCAGCTCGAAAGGGTCCTCCTACGAGCAGTACTTC. This encodes CASSSKGSSYEQYF.

In the case of this clonotype: At one of its ends the junction is not consistent with the germline gene, which may arise from a read error. V is TRBV14 and J is TRBJ2-3; 7 bases are shared with TRBD1. Germline CDR1 is SGHDN and CDR2 is FVKESK. CDR3 length: 13 amino acids. The CDR3 bases are TGTGCCAGCAGCCAAGCCCGGACAGGTCCTAGGAATTTT. Translated: CASSQARTGPRNF. Full variable domain (missing parts from reference TRBV14 and TRBJ2-3): EAGVTQFPSHSVIEKGQTVTLRCDPISGHDNLYWYRRVMGKEIKFLLHFVKESKQDESGMPNNRFLAERTGGTYSTLKVQPAELEDSGVYFCASSQARTGPRNFGPGTRLTVL.

The gene calls are TRBV6-6 and TRBJ2-5; the match to TRBD2 covers 7 bases. Per germline, CDR1 MNHNY and CDR2 SVGAGI (reference sequence). The V and J ends lost 7 bases and 5 bases, in that order; junction bases with no gene match: 16. CDR3 length: 16 residues. The CDR3 coding sequence is TGTGCCAGCAATCCCTTTATGGCGGGAGAGGGCGAGACCCAGTACTTC. It translates to CASNPFMAGEGETQYF.

At least ten counts were recorded for this clonotype. The chain joins TRBV28 to TRBJ2-7, with D perhaps matching TRBD1 or TRBD2 (5 bases each). The germline CDR1 and CDR2 sequences are MDHEN and SYDVKM. This CDR3 contains 15 residues. V was cut by 5 bases and J by 2 bases, with 16 bases left in between. CDR3 in amino acids: CASSTGGTGPYEQYF. Here the CDR3 DNA reads TGTGCCAGCAGTACTGGTGGGACGGGCCCCTACGAGCAGTACTTC.

Turning to this clonotype: Given a much more abundant clone one base away, this may be a read error. This sequence joins TRBV7-2 and TRBJ2-7; 10 bases align to TRBD2. The germline CDR1 and CDR2 sequences are SGHTA and FQGNSA. The CDR3 length is 15 residues. Trimming took 5 bases from V and 7 from J; bases not matched to a gene: 11. CDR3 amino acids: CASSPLAGGFWEQYF. In nucleotides, the CDR3 is TGTGCCAGCAGCCCCTTAGCGGGGGGTTTCTGGGAGCAGTACTTC.

This clonotype was seen ten or more times. The V gene is TRBV6-5, the J gene TRBJ2-7; unclear D gene. This CDR3 is built from 13 residues. Germline CDR1 is MNHEY and CDR2 is SVGAGI. V lost 0 bases to trimming and J lost 7 bases, with 10 bases between them. The CDR3 bases are TGTGCCAGCAGTTACTCGGTAAGGGTGGAGCAGTACTTC. Its protein is CASSYSVRVEQYF.

The V and J genes are TRBV28 and TRBJ1-1, with TRBD1 matching over 7 bases. Germline V gives CDR1 MDHEN, CDR2 SYDVKM. Germline trimming cut 3 bases from V and 9 bases from J; bases unmatched to any gene: 7. The CDR3 sequence is 13 residues long. The DNA for the CDR3 is TGTGCCAGCAGTTTTTTTCCGGGACAGAAAGCTTTCTTT. It translates to CASSFFPGQKAFF.

The V gene is TRBV11-2, the J gene TRBJ2-7; no clear D. The CDR3 runs to 12 residues. Trimming removed 5 bases at V and 7 bases at J, with 12 bases between. Germline-derived CDR1 and CDR2 are SGHAT and FQNNGV. The CDR3 loop is CASSPTGEEQYF. The CDR3 DNA reads as TGTGCCAGCAGCCCAACGGGCGAAGAGCAGTACTTC.

This clonotype was seen many times. The V gene is TRBV30, the J gene TRBJ2-7; possibly TRBD1 for D (6 bases). This CDR3 comprises 13 residues. The germline gives CDR1 GTSNPN, CDR2 SVGIG (reference sequence). Trimming took off 5 bases at V and 1 base at J, with 12 bases between the two ends. The CDR3 DNA is TGTGCCTGGGCAAGGGACACTTCCTACGAGCAGTACTTC. Translating it yields CAWARDTSYEQYF.

The count of this clonotype is one. Since no conserved phenylalanine or tryptophan closes the CDR3, a read error is the likely cause. The chain recombines TRBV4-1 with TRBJ2-3; D is ambiguous. Germline CDR1 reads MGHRA; CDR2 reads YSYEKL. This CDR3 comprises 16 residues. The ends were cut back, 0 bases at V and 2 bases at J, with 12 bases in the middle. CDR3 residues: CASSQDFLEATDTQYY. CDR3 sequence (DNA): TGCGCCAGCAGCCAAGATTTCCTAGAGGCCACAGATACGCAGTATTAT.

This clonotype was observed a few times. This chain connects TRBV29-1 to TRBJ2-1, with a possible D match to TRBD2 (6 bases). The germline gives CDR1 SQVTM, CDR2 ANQGSEA. There are 19 residues in the CDR3. With 7 bases removed from V and 8 bases from J, the gap between germline ends came to 36 bases. The CDR3, as DNA: TGCAGCGGCTCAGGAGGCCGGGACTCCTTTTCTTTCGTGGGGGATGAGCAGTTCTTC. Protein product: CSGSGGRDSFSFVGDEQFF.

This clonotype was observed many times. This chain uses TRBV20-1 with TRBJ2-3; D may be TRBD2 (6 bases). Germline V gene sequence: CDR1 DFQATT, CDR2 SNEGSKA (reference sequence). This CDR3 spans 16 amino acids. V gave up 0 bases and J gave up 0 bases, with 13 bases separating them. The CDR3 loop is CSARDPSSASTDTQYF. CDR3 nucleotide sequence: TGCAGTGCTAGAGATCCTTCTAGCGCTAGCACAGATACGCAGTATTTT.

This sequence joins TRBV6-2 or TRBV6-3 and TRBJ1-1; 9 bases agree with TRBD1. V lost 0 bases to trimming and J lost 1 base; unmatched junction nucleotides: 3. The CDR3 contains 16 residues. The germline V gene has CDR1 MNHEY and CDR2 SVGEGT. In DNA, the CDR3 is TGTGCCAGCAGTTACTCCAACAGGGGGCCGAACACTGAAGCTTTCTTT. Translating it yields CASSYSNRGPNTEAFF.

This clonotype was detected only a few times. This chain joins TRBV20-1 and TRBJ1-2; D call uncertain. In germline, CDR1 is DFQATT, CDR2 SNEGSKA (reference sequence). This CDR3 has 16 amino acids. Trimming took 0 bases from V and 3 from J, leaving 17 bases between them. The CDR3 DNA follows: TGCAGTGCTAGAGATTCTAGTGAGGGCGCCTACTATGGCTACACCTTC. This encodes CSARDSSEGAYYGYTF.

This clonotype was detected a few times. The V gene is TRBV6-2 or TRBV6-3, the J gene TRBJ2-3; 9 bases fit TRBD1. The germline gives CDR1 MNHEY, CDR2 SVGEGT. V lost 3 bases to trimming and J lost 3 bases; unmatched junction nucleotides: 4. This CDR3 is 15 amino acids long. This chain's CDR3 is CASSYSGTGTDTQYF. CDR3 in DNA: TGTGCCAGCAGTTATTCCGGGACAGGGACAGATACGCAGTATTTT.

Worth noting for this clonotype: This may be a read error: a much more frequent sequence differs by one nucleotide. The chain carries TRBV6-1 and TRBJ2-1; 8 positions match TRBD2. This CDR3 comprises 14 residues. Germline CDR1 reads MNHNS; CDR2 reads SASEGT. The CDR3 reads CACSSSGSYNEQFF. The CDR3 coding sequence is TGTGCCTGCAGTAGCAGCGGGAGCTACAATGAGCAGTTCTTC.

For this clonotype: Just one base apart from a much larger clone, this may be a read error. Lacking the conserved final phenylalanine or tryptophan, this CDR3 likely reflects a read error. V gene TRBV7-2 combines with J gene TRBJ1-1; D unresolved. CDR1 and CDR2 from the germline V gene are SGHTA and FQGNSA. The CDR3 consists of 11 residues. The CDR3 nucleotides read TGTGCAGAGGCGATGAACACTGAAGCTTTCTCT. Amino acids: CAEAMNTEAFS.

This clonotype was seen ten or more times. The chain is built from TRBV29-1 and TRBJ1-4, with D possibly TRBD1 on 5 matching bases. The length of the CDR3 is 14 residues. Germline lookup yields CDR1 SQVTM and CDR2 ANQGSEA. Deletions cut 4 bases from V and 3 bases from J, with 12 bases between. CDR3 DNA sequence: TGCAGCGTTGGGGGGTCGGGCTCTAATGAAAAACTGTTTTTT. The encoded protein is CSVGGSGSNEKLFF.